This T cell receptor beta chain was recorded in a study of cytomegalovirus exposure and HLA in healthy donors. The PCR ran on 60 Vbeta and 13 Jbeta primers. This table comes from immunoSEQ multiplex PCR, and its TCRdb copy is limited to in-frame clones, with some not included. The sample holds around 100,000 clones, around 70% seen once. The CDR3 sequence is 15 residues long. Trimming took off 4 bases at V and 4 bases at J, with 14 bases between the two ends. The germline V gene encodes CDR1 SGHTA and CDR2 FQGNSA. This receptor was identified in a man aged 25-40 years in good health and CMV-seropositive. This chain connects TRBV7-2 to TRBJ2-4, with D perhaps matching TRBD2 (5 bases). Sample: PBMCs. CDR3 protein: CASSSSSGIKNIQYF. The CDR3 nucleotides are TGTGCCAGCAGCTCATCCTCGGGAATAAAAAACATTCAGTACTTC.